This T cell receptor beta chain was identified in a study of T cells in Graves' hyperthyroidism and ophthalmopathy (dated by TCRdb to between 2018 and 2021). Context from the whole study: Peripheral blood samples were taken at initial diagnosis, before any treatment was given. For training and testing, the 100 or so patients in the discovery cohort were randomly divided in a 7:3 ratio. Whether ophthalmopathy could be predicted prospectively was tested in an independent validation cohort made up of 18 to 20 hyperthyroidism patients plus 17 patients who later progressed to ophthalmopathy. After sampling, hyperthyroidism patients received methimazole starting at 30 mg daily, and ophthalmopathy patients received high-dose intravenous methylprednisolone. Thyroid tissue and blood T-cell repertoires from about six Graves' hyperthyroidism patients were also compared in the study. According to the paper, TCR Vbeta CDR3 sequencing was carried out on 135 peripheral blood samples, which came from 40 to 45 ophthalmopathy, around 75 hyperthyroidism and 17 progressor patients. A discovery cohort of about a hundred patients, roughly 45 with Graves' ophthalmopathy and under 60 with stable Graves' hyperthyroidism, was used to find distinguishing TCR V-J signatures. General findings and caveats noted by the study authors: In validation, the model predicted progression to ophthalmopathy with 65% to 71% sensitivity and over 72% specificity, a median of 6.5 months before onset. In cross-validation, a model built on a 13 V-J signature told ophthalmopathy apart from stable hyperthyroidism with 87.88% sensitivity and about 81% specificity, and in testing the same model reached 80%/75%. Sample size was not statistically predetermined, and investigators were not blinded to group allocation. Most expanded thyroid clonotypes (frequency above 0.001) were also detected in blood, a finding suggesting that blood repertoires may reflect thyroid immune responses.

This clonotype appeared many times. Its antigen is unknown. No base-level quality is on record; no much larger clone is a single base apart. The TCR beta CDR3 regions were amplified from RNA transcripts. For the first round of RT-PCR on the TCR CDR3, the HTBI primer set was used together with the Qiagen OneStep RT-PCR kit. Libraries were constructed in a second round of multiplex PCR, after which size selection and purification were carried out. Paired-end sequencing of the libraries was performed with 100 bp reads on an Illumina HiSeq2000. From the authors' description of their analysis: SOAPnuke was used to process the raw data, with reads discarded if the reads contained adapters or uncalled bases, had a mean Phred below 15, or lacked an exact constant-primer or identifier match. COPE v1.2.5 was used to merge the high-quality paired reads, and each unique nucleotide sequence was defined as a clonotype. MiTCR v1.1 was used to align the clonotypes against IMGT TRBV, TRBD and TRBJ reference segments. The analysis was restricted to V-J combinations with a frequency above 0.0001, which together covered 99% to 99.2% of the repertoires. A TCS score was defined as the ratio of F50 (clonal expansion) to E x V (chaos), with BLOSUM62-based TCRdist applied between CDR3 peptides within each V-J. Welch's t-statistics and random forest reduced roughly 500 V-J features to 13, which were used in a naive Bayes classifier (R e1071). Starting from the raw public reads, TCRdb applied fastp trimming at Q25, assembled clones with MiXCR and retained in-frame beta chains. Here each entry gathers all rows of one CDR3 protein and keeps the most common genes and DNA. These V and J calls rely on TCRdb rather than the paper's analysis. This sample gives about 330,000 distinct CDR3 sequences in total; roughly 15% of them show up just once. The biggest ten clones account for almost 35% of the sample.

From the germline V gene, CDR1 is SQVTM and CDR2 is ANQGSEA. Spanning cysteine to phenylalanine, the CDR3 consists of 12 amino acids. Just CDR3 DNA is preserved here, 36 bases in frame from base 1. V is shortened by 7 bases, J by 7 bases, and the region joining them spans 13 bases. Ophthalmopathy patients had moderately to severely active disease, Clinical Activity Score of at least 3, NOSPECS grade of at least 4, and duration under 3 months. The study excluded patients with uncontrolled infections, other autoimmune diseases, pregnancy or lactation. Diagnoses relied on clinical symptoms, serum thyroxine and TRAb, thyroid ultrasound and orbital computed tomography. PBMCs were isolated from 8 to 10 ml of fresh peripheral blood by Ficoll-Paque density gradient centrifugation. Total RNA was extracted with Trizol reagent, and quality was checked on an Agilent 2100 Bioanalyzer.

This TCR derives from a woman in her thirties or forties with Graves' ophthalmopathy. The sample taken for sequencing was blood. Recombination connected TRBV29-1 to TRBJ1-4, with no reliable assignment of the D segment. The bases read TGCAGCGCCTCTGGGGTTTCTGAAAAACTGTTTTTT. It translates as CSASGVSEKLFF.